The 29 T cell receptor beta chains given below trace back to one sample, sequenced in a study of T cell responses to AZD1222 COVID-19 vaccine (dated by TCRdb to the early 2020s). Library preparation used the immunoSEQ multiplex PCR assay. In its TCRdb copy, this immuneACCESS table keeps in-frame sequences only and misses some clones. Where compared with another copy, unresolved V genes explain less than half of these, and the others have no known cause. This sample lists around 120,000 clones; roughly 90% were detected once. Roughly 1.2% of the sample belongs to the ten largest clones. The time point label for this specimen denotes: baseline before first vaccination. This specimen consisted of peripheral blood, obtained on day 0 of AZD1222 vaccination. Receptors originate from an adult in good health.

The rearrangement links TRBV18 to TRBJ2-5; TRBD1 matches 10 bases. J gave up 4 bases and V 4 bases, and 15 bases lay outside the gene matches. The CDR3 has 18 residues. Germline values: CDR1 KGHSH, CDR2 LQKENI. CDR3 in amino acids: CASSRRPQGTGAGETQYF. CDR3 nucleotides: TGTGCCAGCTCACGCCGTCCCCAAGGGACAGGGGCCGGAGAGACCCAGTACTTC.

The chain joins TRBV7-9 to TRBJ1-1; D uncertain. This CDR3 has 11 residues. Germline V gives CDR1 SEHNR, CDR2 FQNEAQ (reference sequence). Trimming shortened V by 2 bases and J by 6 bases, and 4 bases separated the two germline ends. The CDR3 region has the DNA TGTGCCAGCAGCTTACAACCTGAAGCTTTCTTT. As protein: CASSLQPEAFF.

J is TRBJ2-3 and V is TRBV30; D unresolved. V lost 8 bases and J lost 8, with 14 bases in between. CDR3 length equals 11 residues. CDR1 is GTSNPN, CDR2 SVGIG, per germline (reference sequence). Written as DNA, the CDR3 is TGTGCCGGAACGACTTCCGCTACGCAGTATTTT. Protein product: CAGTTSATQYF. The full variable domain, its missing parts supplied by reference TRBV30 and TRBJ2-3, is SQTIHQWPATLVQPVGSPLSLECTVEGTSNPNLYWYRQAAGRGLQLLFYSVGIGQISSEVPQNLSASRPQDRQFILSSKKLLLSDSGFYLCAGTTSATQYFGPGTRLTVL.

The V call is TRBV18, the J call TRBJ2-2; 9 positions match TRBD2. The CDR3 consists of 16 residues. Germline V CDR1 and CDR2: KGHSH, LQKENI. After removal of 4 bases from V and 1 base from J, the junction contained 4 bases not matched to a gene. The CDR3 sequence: CASSRGLAQNTGELFF. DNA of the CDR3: TGTGCCAGCTCACGGGGACTAGCTCAGAACACCGGGGAGCTGTTTTTT.

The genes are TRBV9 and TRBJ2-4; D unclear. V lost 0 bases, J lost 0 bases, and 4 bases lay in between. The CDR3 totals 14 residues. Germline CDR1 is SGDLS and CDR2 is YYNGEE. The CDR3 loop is CASSVGGAKNIQYF. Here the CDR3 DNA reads TGTGCCAGCAGCGTAGGCGGAGCCAAAAACATTCAGTACTTC.

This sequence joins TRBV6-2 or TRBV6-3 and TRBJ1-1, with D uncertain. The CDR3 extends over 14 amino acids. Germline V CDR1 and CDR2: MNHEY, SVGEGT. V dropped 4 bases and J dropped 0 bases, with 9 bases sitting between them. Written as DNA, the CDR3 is TGTGCCAGCAGTTCGGGTGGGGTGAACACTGAAGCTTTCTTT. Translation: CASSSGGVNTEAFF.

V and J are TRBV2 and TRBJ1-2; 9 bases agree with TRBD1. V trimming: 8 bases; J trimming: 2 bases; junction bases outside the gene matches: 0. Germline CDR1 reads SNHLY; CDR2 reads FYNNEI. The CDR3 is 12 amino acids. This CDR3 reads CASGQGNYGYTF. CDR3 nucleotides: TGTGCCAGCGGACAGGGGAACTATGGCTACACCTTC.

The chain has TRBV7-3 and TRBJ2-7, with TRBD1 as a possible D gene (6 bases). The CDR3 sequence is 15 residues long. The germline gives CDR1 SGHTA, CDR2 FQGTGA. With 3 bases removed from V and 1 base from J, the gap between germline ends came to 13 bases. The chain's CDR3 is CASSLGQGLSYEQYF. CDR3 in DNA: TGTGCCAGCAGCTTGGGCCAGGGGTTGTCCTACGAGCAGTACTTC.

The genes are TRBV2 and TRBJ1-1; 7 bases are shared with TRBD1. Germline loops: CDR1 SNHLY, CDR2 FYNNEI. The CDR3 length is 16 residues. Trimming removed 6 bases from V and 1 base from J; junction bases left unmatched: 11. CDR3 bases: TGTGCCAGCAGCACCGAGACAGGGACAAGGAACACTGAAGCTTTCTTT. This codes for CASSTETGTRNTEAFF.

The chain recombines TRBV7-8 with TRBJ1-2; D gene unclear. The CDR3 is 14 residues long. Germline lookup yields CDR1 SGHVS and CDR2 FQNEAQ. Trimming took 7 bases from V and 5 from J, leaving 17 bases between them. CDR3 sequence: CASTDLGGVYGYTF. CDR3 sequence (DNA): TGTGCCAGCACCGATTTGGGCGGAGTATATGGCTACACCTTC. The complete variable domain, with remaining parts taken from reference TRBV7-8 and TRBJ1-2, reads GAGVSQSPRYKVAKRGQDVALRCDPISGHVSLFWYQQALGQGPEFLTYFQNEAQLDKSGLPSDRFFAERPEGSVSTLKIQRTQQEDSAVYLCASTDLGGVYGYTFGSGTRLTVV.

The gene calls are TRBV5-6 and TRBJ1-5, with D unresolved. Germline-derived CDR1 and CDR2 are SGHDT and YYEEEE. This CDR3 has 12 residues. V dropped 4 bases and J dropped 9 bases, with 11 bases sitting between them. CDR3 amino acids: CASSVLGRPQHF. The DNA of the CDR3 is TGTGCCAGCAGCGTACTAGGGCGGCCCCAGCATTTT. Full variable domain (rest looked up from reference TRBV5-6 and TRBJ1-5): DAGVTQSPTHLIKTRGQQVTLRCSPKSGHDTVSWYQQALGQGPQFIFQYYEEEERQRGNFPDRFSGHQFPNYSSELNVNALLLGDSALYLCASSVLGRPQHFGDGTRLSIL.

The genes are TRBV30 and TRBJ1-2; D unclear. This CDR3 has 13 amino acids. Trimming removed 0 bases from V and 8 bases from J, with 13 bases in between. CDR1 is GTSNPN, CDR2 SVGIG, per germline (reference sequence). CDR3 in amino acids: CAWSVPGIHGYTF. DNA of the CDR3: TGTGCCTGGAGTGTACCGGGGATACACGGCTACACCTTC.

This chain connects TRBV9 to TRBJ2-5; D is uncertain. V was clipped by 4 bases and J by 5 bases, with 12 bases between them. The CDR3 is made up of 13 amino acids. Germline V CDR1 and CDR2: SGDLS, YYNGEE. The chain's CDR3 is CASSLRPRETQYF. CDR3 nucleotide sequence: TGTGCCAGCAGCCTCAGACCGCGGGAGACCCAGTACTTC.

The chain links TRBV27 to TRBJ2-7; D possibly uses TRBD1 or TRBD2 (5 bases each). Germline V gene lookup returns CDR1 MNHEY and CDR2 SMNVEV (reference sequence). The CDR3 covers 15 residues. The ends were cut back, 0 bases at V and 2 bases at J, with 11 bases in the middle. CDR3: CASSLSVVGPYEQYF. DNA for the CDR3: TGTGCCAGCAGTTTATCCGTCGTGGGACCCTACGAGCAGTACTTC.

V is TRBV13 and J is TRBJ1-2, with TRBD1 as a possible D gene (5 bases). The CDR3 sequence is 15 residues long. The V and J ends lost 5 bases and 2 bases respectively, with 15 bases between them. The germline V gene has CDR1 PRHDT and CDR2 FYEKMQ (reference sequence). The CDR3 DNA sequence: TGTGCCAGCAGCCCCCTTAGGGGACTCAACTATGGCTACACCTTC. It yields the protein CASSPLRGLNYGYTF.

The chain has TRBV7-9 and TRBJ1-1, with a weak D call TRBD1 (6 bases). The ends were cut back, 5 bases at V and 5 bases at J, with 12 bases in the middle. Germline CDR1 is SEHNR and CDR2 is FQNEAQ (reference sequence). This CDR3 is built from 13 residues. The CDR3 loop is CASSLDRTTEAFF. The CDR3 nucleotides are TGTGCCAGCAGCCTCGACAGGACGACTGAAGCTTTCTTT. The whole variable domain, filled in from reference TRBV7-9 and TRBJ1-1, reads DTGVSQNPRHKITKRGQNVTFRCDPISEHNRLYWYRQTLGQGPEFLTYFQNEAQLEKSRLLSDRFSAERPKGSFSTLEIQRTEQGDSAMYLCASSLDRTTEAFFGQGTRLTVV.

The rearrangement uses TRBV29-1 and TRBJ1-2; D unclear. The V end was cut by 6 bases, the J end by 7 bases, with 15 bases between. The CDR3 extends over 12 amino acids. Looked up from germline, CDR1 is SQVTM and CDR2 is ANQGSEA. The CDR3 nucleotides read TGCAGCGTGGTAGAAGTGTTCCCTGGCTACACCTTC. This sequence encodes CSVVEVFPGYTF.

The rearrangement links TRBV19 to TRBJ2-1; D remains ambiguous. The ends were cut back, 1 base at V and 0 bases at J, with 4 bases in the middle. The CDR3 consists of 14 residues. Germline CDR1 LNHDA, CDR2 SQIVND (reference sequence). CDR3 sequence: CASSIASSYNEQFF. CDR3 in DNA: TGTGCCAGTAGTATAGCCTCCTCCTACAATGAGCAGTTCTTC.

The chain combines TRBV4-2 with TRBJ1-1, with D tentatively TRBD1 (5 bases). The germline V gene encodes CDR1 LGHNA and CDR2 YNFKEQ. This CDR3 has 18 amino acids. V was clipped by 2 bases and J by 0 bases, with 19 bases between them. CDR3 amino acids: CASSQHQETVSMNTEAFF. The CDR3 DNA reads TGTGCCAGCAGCCAACATCAGGAGACAGTTTCAATGAACACTGAAGCTTTCTTT.

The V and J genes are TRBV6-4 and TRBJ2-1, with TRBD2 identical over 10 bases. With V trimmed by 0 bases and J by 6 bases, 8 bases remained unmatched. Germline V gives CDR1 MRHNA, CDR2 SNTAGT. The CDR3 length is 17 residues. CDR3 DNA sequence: TGTGCCAGCAGTGACTCTACGTCTAGCGGGAGTGTCAATGAGCAGTTCTTC. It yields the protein CASSDSTSSGSVNEQFF.

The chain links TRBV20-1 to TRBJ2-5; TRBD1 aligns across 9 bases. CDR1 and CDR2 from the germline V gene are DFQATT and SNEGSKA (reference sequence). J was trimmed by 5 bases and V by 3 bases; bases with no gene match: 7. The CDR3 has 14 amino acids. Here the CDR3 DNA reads TGCAGTGCTAGTGGAAGACAGGGGGTTGAGACCCAGTACTTC. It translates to CSASGRQGVETQYF.

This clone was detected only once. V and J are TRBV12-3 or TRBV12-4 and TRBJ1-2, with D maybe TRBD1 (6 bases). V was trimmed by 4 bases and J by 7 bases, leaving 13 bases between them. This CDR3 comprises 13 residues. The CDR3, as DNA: TGTGCCAGCAGTTCCCCGGACAGCCTTGGCTACACCTTC. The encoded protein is CASSSPDSLGYTF.

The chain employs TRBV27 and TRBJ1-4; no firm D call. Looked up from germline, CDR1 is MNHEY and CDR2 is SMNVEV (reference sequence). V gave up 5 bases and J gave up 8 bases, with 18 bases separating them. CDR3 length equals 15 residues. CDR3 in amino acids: CASSPIGKALEKLFF. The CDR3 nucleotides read TGTGCCAGCAGTCCTATAGGCAAAGCACTCGAAAAACTGTTTTTT.

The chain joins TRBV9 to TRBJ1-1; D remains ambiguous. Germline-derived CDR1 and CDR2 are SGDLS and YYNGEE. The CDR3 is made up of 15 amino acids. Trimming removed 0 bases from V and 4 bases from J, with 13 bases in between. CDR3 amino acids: CASSVEGVGVTEAFF. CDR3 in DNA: TGTGCCAGCAGCGTAGAGGGAGTCGGAGTCACTGAAGCTTTCTTT.

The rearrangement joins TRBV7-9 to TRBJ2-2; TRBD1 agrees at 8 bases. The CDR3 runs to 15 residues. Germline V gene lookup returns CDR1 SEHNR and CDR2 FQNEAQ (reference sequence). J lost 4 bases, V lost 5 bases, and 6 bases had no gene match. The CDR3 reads CASSTDRVRTGELFF. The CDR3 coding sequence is TGTGCCAGCAGCACGGACAGGGTGCGCACCGGGGAGCTGTTTTTT. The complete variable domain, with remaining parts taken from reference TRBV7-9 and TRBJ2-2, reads DTGVSQNPRHKITKRGQNVTFRCDPISEHNRLYWYRQTLGQGPEFLTYFQNEAQLEKSRLLSDRFSAERPKGSFSTLEIQRTEQGDSAMYLCASSTDRVRTGELFFGEGSRLTVL.

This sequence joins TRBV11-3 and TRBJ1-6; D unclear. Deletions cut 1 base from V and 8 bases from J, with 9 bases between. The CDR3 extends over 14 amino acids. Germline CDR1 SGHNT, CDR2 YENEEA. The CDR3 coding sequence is TGTGCCAGCAGCTTAGCTGGCTGGGATTCACCCCTCCACTTT. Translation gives CASSLAGWDSPLHF.

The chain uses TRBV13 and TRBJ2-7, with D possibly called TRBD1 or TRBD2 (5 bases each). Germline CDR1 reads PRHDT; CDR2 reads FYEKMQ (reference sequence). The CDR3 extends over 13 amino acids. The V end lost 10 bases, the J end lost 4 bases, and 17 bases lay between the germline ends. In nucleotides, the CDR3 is TGTGCCACCACCCCCGTGGGGGTATACGAGCAGTACTTC. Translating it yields CATTPVGVYEQYF.

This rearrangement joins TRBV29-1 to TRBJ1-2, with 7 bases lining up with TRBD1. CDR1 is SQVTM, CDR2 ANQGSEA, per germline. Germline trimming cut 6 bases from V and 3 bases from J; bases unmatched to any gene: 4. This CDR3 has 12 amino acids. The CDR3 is CSVNRGDYGYTF. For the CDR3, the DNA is TGCAGCGTAAACAGGGGTGACTATGGCTACACCTTC.

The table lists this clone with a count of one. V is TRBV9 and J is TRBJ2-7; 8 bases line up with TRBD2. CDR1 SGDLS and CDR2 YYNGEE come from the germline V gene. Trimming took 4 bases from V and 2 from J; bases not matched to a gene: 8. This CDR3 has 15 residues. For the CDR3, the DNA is TGTGCCAGCAGCCCAGGAAATAGCGGGACCTACGAGCAGTACTTC. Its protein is CASSPGNSGTYEQYF.